Below are 29 T cell receptor beta chains sequenced from a single sample in a study of technical replicates of blood from a few donors. The assay was immunoSEQ multiplex PCR, and TCRdb's table has in-frame clones only and misses some. The profile shows about 99,000 clones, 95% of them singletons. The sequenced sample consisted of T cells isolated from PBMCs. These receptors came from a human donor in good health.

The gene calls are TRBV28 and TRBJ1-5; D is uncertain. Germline CDR1 is MDHEN and CDR2 is SYDVKM. V was cut by 7 bases and J by 7 bases, with 17 bases left in between. The CDR3 is 14 residues long. CDR3 protein: CASTHSSSGQPQHF. DNA of the CDR3: TGTGCCAGCACACACAGCAGCTCGGGACAGCCCCAGCATTTT.

J is TRBJ2-2 and V is TRBV29-1; no firm D call. This CDR3 spans 12 amino acids. The V gene's germline CDR1 is SQVTM and CDR2 ANQGSEA. V lost 1 base and J lost 5, with 5 bases in between. The CDR3 spells CSVEVYTGELFF. The CDR3 nucleotides read TGCAGCGTTGAAGTCTATACCGGGGAGCTGTTTTTT.

V gene TRBV28 combines with J gene TRBJ2-1; D is possibly TRBD1 (5 bases). Germline V gene lookup returns CDR1 MDHEN and CDR2 SYDVKM. The CDR3 has 15 amino acids. V gave up 2 bases and J gave up 0 bases, with 8 bases separating them. The CDR3 sequence: CASSLATDSYNEQFF. The CDR3 bases are TGTGCCAGCAGTTTAGCGACAGACTCCTACAATGAGCAGTTCTTC.

J is TRBJ1-2 and V is TRBV19, with 9 bases lining up with TRBD1. This CDR3 contains 14 residues. After removal of 5 bases from V and 4 bases from J, the junction contained 5 bases not matched to a gene. Germline lookup yields CDR1 LNHDA and CDR2 SQIVND (reference sequence). In nucleotides, the CDR3 is TGTGCCAGTAGTGAATGGACAGGGGTCTATGGCTACACCTTC. Protein product: CASSEWTGVYGYTF.

The rearrangement joins TRBV2 to TRBJ2-7; 7 bases line up with TRBD1. The CDR3 is 13 residues long. V was clipped by 7 bases and J by 0 bases; unmatched bases: 3. CDR1 and CDR2 (germline): SNHLY, FYNNEI. In DNA form, the CDR3 reads TGTGCCAGCAAGGGACAGACCTCCTACGAGCAGTACTTC. This codes for CASKGQTSYEQYF.

This clone occurred once. V and J are TRBV7-2 and TRBJ2-5; 11 positions match TRBD2. V trimming: 3 bases; J trimming: 2 bases; junction bases outside the gene matches: 8. There are 17 residues in the CDR3. In germline, CDR1 is SGHTA, CDR2 FQGNSA. CDR3: CASSFGLTSGNQETQYF. The CDR3 DNA reads TGTGCCAGCAGCTTTGGATTGACTAGCGGGAATCAAGAGACCCAGTACTTC.

This clone came up a few times. J is TRBJ2-1 and V is TRBV29-1; TRBD1 might be the D (6 bases). CDR3 length: 11 residues. Germline V CDR1 and CDR2: SQVTM, ANQGSEA. V lost 4 bases and J lost 12, with 13 bases in between. Written as DNA, the CDR3 is TGCAGCGTTGTTCGATACAGGGTGCAGTTCTTC. Translation gives CSVVRYRVQFF.

The genes are TRBV5-1 and TRBJ1-4; 7 bases fit TRBD1. The germline gives CDR1 SGHRS, CDR2 YFSETQ. This CDR3 contains 14 residues. Losses at the gene ends were 4 bases for V and 8 bases for J; bases not matched to a gene: 8. The CDR3 loop is CASSIDRVGEKLFF. CDR3 nucleotide sequence: TGCGCCAGCAGCATTGACAGGGTTGGGGAAAAACTGTTTTTT.

The chain employs TRBV4-2 and TRBJ2-1, with unresolved D. The CDR3 consists of 15 residues. Trimming shortened V by 1 base and J by 6 bases, and 13 bases separated the two germline ends. The germline V gene encodes CDR1 LGHNA and CDR2 YNFKEQ. CDR3 residues: CASSQVLRSGNEQFF. CDR3 nucleotides: TGTGCCAGCAGCCAAGTGCTTAGGTCAGGCAATGAGCAGTTCTTC.

V is TRBV7-9 and J is TRBJ2-1; a possible D gene is TRBD2 (5 bases). Looked up from germline, CDR1 is SEHNR and CDR2 is FQNEAQ (reference sequence). This CDR3 is 13 amino acids long. The ends were cut back, 2 bases at V and 9 bases at J, with 11 bases in the middle. The chain's CDR3 is CASSLTSRGEQFF. The CDR3, as DNA: TGTGCCAGCAGCTTAACTAGTCGTGGTGAGCAGTTCTTC.

The rearrangement uses TRBV5-1 and TRBJ1-1, with TRBD1 as a possible D gene (6 bases). The CDR3 contains 16 residues. Trimming cost V 1 base and J 4 bases, with 17 bases left between them. Germline lookup yields CDR1 SGHRS and CDR2 YFSETQ. Here the CDR3 reads CASSLQAGGGSTEAFF. The CDR3 DNA is TGCGCCAGCAGCTTGCAAGCGGGGGGCGGGAGCACTGAAGCTTTCTTT. Using reference TRBV5-1 and TRBJ1-1 for the parts outside the CDR3, the full variable domain is KAGVTQTPRYLIKTRGQQVTLSCSPISGHRSVSWYQQTPGQGLQFLFEYFSETQRNKGNFPGRFSGRQFSNSRSEMNVSTLELGDSALYLCASSLQAGGGSTEAFFGQGTRLTVV.

The chain employs TRBV2 and TRBJ1-2, with unresolved D. This CDR3 is 11 amino acids long. The ends were cut back, 9 bases at V and 4 bases at J, with 9 bases in the middle. CDR1 is SNHLY and CDR2 is FYNNEI in the germline V gene. CDR3 sequence (DNA): TGTGCCAGTAGTCAGTTCTATGGCTACACCTTC. Its protein is CASSQFYGYTF.

The genes are TRBV19 and TRBJ2-7; D is possibly TRBD1 (5 bases). Trimming pared 2 bases from V and 2 bases from J, leaving 10 bases between. The CDR3 has 14 amino acids. CDR1 is LNHDA and CDR2 is SQIVND in the germline V gene (reference sequence). CDR3 sequence (DNA): TGTGCCAGTAGTATACAGGGAATAACCTACGAGCAGTACTTC. Its translation: CASSIQGITYEQYF.

This clone was seen only once. The genes are TRBV11-2 and TRBJ2-7; TRBD1 is a possible D gene (5 bases). V shed 6 bases and J shed 4 bases, with 10 bases lying between them. Germline CDR1 reads SGHAT; CDR2 reads FQNNGV. The CDR3 has 12 residues. The chain's CDR3 is CASSQQEYEQYF. DNA of the CDR3: TGTGCCAGCAGTCAACAGGAGTACGAGCAGTACTTC.

This sequence joins TRBV4-1 and TRBJ2-3; TRBD2 matches at 11 bases. The V gene's germline CDR1 is MGHRA and CDR2 YSYEKL. The CDR3 runs to 18 residues. V shed 1 base, J shed 0 bases, and the junction held 6 bases outside the gene matches. CDR3 loop: CASSQGPGTSGSTDTQYF. The CDR3 nucleotides read TGCGCCAGCAGCCAAGGCCCGGGGACTAGCGGAAGCACAGATACGCAGTATTTT.

This clone was seen a few times. The rearrangement uses TRBV11-2 and TRBJ1-5, with D unclear. The CDR3 length is 13 residues. The V gene's germline CDR1 is SGHAT and CDR2 FQNNGV. The V and J ends lost 1 base and 4 bases respectively, with 5 bases between them. The CDR3 nucleotides are TGTGCCAGCAGCTTAGGTCATAATCAGCCCCAGCATTTT. Translating gives CASSLGHNQPQHF.

In its sample, this clone was seen once. CDR3 bases: TGTGCCAGCAGTATAGACAGGGGGCGGGATCAGCCCCAGCATTTT. Encoded protein: CASSIDRGRDQPQHF. The chain joins TRBV6-1 to TRBJ1-5; 10 bases line up with TRBD1. After removal of 5 bases from V and 5 bases from J, the junction contained 6 bases not matched to a gene. The CDR3 consists of 15 residues. From germline, CDR1 is MNHNS and CDR2 SASEGT.

The chain's CDR3 is CASSLGGRAIGNEQFF. Here the CDR3 DNA reads TGTGCCAGCAGCTTAGGTGGCAGGGCAATTGGTAATGAGCAGTTCTTC. The chain carries TRBV7-8 and TRBJ2-1; D might be TRBD1 (5 bases). CDR3 size: 16 residues. With 1 base removed from V and 7 bases from J, the gap between germline ends came to 17 bases. Germline V CDR1 and CDR2: SGHVS, FQNEAQ.

V usage is TRBV11-2 and J usage is TRBJ2-7, with a tentative D call TRBD1 (5 bases). In germline, CDR1 is SGHAT, CDR2 FQNNGV. Trimming cost V 5 bases and J 5 bases, with 25 bases left between them. The CDR3 is 17 amino acids. CDR3 amino acids: CASSPPRSGPVSDEQYF. CDR3 in DNA: TGTGCCAGCAGCCCCCCGAGATCAGGGCCTGTTTCCGACGAGCAGTACTTC.

The gene calls are TRBV19 and TRBJ2-2; 8 bases are shared with TRBD1. The ends lost 9 bases at V and 3 bases at J; junction bases unmatched: 6. CDR1 and CDR2 from the germline V gene are LNHDA and SQIVND (reference sequence). The CDR3 is 14 residues long. The CDR3 nucleotides are TGTGCCAGCATGGACAGGGCCCACACCGGGGAGCTGTTTTTT. Translation: CASMDRAHTGELFF.

This chain uses TRBV4-2 with TRBJ1-2; D not resolved. Germline-derived CDR1 and CDR2 are LGHNA and YNFKEQ. This CDR3 comprises 13 residues. Trimming left V 0 bases short and J 4 bases short, with 6 bases between. The CDR3 region is CASSQDPGYGYTF. The DNA for the CDR3 is TGTGCCAGCAGCCAAGATCCGGGCTATGGCTACACCTTC.

The rearrangement joins TRBV11-3 to TRBJ2-7, with D tentatively TRBD2 (5 bases). The germline gives CDR1 SGHNT, CDR2 YENEEA. This CDR3 has 13 amino acids. Trimming took 0 bases from V and 5 from J, leaving 8 bases between them. Written as DNA, the CDR3 is TGTGCCAGCAGCTTAGAAGTCGGGGACGAGCAGTACTTC. Its translation: CASSLEVGDEQYF. Together with reference TRBV11-3 and TRBJ2-7, the CDR3 gives the full variable domain: EAGVVQSPRYKIIEKKQPVAFWCNPISGHNTLYWYLQNLGQGPELLIRYENEEAVDDSQLPKDRFSAERLKGVDSTLKIQPAELGDSAVYLCASSLEVGDEQYFGPGTRLTVT.

The genes are TRBV28 and TRBJ1-2, with 9 nucleotides matching TRBD1. This CDR3 is 16 amino acids long. The germline CDR1 and CDR2 sequences are MDHEN and SYDVKM. V lost 4 bases and J lost 3; bases outside the gene matches: 9. For the CDR3, the DNA is TGTGCCAGCAGTTCGATGACAGGGGGAATGGACTATGGCTACACCTTC. Encoded protein: CASSSMTGGMDYGYTF.

This chain uses TRBV30 with TRBJ2-1; 8 bases map to TRBD2. The CDR3 has 12 residues. Germline CDR1 GTSNPN, CDR2 SVGIG (reference sequence). V was pared by 3 bases and J by 7 bases, with 2 bases of the junction left unmatched. The CDR3 nucleotides are TGTGCCTGGAGCGCTAGCGGGAATGAGCAGTTCTTC. Protein product: CAWSASGNEQFF.

The chain recombines TRBV5-1 with TRBJ2-1, with TRBD2 matching over 8 bases. Germline assignment: CDR1 SGHRS and CDR2 YFSETQ. This CDR3 is built from 16 residues. Germline trimming cut 0 bases from V and 4 bases from J; bases unmatched to any gene: 6. The CDR3 DNA reads as TGCGCCAGCAGCTTGGCGGGGGGGTCCCCTTACAATGAGCAGTTCTTC. Residues: CASSLAGGSPYNEQFF.

The rearrangement uses TRBV6-4 and TRBJ2-1; 8 bases fit TRBD2. Germline CDR1 and CDR2: MRHNA and SNTAGT. CDR3 length equals 15 residues. V shed 3 bases and J 5 bases; nucleotides not matched to a gene: 6. CDR3 nucleotides: TGTGCCAGCAGTGAATTAGCGGGGTCTAACAATGAGCAGTTCTTC. This encodes CASSELAGSNNEQFF.

The chain couples TRBV9 to TRBJ2-1; 12 positions match TRBD1. The CDR3 has 16 residues. CDR1 is SGDLS and CDR2 is YYNGEE in the germline V gene. The V gene end was trimmed by 4 bases and the J gene end by 9 bases; junction bases not matched to a gene: 11. In DNA form, the CDR3 reads TGTGCCAGCAGCCGCCAGGGGGGACAGGGGGCTTTTGAGCAGTTCTTC. Its protein product is CASSRQGGQGAFEQFF.

The chain couples TRBV5-5 to TRBJ1-4, with TRBD1 as a possible D gene (5 bases). Deletions cut 4 bases from V and 4 bases from J, with 14 bases between. Germline CDR1 is SGHKS and CDR2 is YYEKEE (reference sequence). The CDR3 length is 15 residues. The CDR3 nucleotides read TGTGCCAGCAGCCCGAGGACAAGTCGTAATGAAAAACTGTTTTTT. Its protein is CASSPRTSRNEKLFF. Full variable domain (remainder filled in from reference TRBV5-5 and TRBJ1-4): DAGVTQSPTHLIKTRGQQVTLRCSPISGHKSVSWYQQVLGQGPQFIFQYYEKEERGRGNFPDRFSARQFPNYSSELNVNALLLGDSALYLCASSPRTSRNEKLFFGSGTQLSVL.

The CDR3 DNA follows: TGCAGCGTATTCGATAGATCCGGCAGGGGAACCTACAATGAGCAGTTCTTC. The encoded protein is CSVFDRSGRGTYNEQFF. The V call is TRBV29-1, the J call TRBJ2-1, with D tentatively TRBD1 (6 bases). The CDR3 is 17 amino acids. Germline V gives CDR1 SQVTM, CDR2 ANQGSEA. The germline V and J ends were trimmed by 6 bases and 2 bases, with 23 bases remaining between them.